This T cell receptor (beta chain) was captured by sequencing in a study of lymphopenia after photon versus proton radiotherapy. The method was immunoSEQ multiplex PCR; TCRdb's version includes in-frame clones alone and lacks a portion of them. The repertoire has approximately 47,000 clones, 65% to 90% of them found once; the top ten carry 2.2%. A note on this clone: Its antigen remains unknown.

The V end lost 4 bases, the J end lost 1 base, and 7 bases lay between the germline ends. The CDR3 has 13 amino acids. The V gene's germline CDR1 is SGHVS and CDR2 FQNEAQ. Points from the study as a whole: Under photons, naive T cells and diversity fell while effector/memory populations rose.

This TCR came from a man aged 35-49 years with gastric cancer. The chain recombines TRBV7-8 with TRBJ2-5, with a weak D call TRBD2 (6 bases). The starting material was peripheral blood, obtained from a patient treated with photon-based radiotherapy. CDR3 amino acids: CASSSAGQETQYF. As DNA, the CDR3 is TGTGCCAGCAGCTCAGCGGGCCAAGAGACCCAGTACTTC.